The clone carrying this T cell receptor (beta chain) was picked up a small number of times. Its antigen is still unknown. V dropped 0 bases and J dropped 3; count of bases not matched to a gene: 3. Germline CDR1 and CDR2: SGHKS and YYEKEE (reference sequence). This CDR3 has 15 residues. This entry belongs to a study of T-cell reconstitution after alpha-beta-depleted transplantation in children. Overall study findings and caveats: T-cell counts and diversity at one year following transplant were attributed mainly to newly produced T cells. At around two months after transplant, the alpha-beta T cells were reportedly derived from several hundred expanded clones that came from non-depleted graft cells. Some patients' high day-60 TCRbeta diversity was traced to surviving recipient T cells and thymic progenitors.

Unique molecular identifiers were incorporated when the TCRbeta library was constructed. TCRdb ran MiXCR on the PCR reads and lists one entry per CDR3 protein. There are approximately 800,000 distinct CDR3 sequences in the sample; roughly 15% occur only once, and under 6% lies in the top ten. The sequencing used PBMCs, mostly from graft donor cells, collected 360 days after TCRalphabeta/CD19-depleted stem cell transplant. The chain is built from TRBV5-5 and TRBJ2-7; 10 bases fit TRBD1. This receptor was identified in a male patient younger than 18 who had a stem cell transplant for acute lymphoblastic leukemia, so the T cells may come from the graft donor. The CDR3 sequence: CASSLGDRGYYEQYF. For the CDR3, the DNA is TGTGCCAGCAGCTTGGGGGACAGGGGATACTACGAGCAGTACTTC. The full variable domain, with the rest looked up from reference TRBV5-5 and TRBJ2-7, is DAGVTQSPTHLIKTRGQQVTLRCSPISGHKSVSWYQQVLGQGPQFIFQYYEKEERGRGNFPDRFSARQFPNYSSELNVNALLLGDSALYLCASSLGDRGYYEQYFGPGTRLTVT.